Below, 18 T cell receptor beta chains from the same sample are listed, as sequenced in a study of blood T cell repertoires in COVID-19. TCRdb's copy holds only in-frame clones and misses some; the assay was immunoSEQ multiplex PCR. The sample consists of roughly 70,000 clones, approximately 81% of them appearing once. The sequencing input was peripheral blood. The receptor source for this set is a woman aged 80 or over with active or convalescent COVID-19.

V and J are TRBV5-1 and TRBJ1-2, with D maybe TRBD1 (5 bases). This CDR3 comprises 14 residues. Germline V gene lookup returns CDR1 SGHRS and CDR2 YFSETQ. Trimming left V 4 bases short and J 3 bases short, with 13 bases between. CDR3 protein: CASSTSQGYYGYTF. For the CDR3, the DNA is TGCGCCAGCAGCACAAGCCAGGGATACTATGGCTACACCTTC. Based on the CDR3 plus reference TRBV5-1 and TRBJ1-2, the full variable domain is KAGVTQTPRYLIKTRGQQVTLSCSPISGHRSVSWYQQTPGQGLQFLFEYFSETQRNKGNFPGRFSGRQFSNSRSEMNVSTLELGDSALYLCASSTSQGYYGYTFGSGTRLTVV.

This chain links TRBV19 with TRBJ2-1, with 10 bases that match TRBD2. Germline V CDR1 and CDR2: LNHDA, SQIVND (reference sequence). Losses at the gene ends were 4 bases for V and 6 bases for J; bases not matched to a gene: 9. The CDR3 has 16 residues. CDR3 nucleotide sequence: TGTGCCAGTAGTACAAAGACTAGCGGGTCCCTCAATGAGCAGTTCTTC. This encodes CASSTKTSGSLNEQFF.

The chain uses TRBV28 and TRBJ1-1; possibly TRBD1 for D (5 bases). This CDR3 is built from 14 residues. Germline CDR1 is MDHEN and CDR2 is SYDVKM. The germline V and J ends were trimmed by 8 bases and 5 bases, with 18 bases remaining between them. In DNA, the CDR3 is TGTGCCAGCGGGAGTGGACAAGGGAGGACTGAAGCTTTCTTT. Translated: CASGSGQGRTEAFF.

CDR3 coding DNA: TGTGCCACCACCGGTGGGGACAGGTTGTACACTGAAGCTTTCTTT. Its protein is CATTGGDRLYTEAFF. V usage is TRBV19 and J usage is TRBJ1-1, with TRBD1 matching 8 bases. The CDR3 totals 15 residues. Germline lookup yields CDR1 LNHDA and CDR2 SQIVND (reference sequence). The ends lost 10 bases at V and 3 bases at J; junction bases unmatched: 13.

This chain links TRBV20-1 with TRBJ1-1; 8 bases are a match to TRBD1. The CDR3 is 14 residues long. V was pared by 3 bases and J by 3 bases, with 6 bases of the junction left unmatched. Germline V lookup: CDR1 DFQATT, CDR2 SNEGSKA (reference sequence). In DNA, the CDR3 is TGCAGTGCTAGTATTTACAGGGGGGACACTGAAGCTTTCTTT. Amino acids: CSASIYRGDTEAFF.

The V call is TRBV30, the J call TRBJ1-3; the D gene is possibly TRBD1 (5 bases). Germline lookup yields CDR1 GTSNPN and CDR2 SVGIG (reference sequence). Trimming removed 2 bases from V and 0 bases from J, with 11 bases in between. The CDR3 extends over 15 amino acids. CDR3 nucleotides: TGTGCCTGGAGTTCCGGACAATACTCTGGAAACACCATATATTTT. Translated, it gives CAWSSGQYSGNTIYF.

The DNA of the CDR3 is TGTGCCACTCGACAGGGGATGAGGTCCCCAGATACGCAGTATTTT. This gives the protein CATRQGMRSPDTQYF. This chain connects TRBV27 to TRBJ2-3; the match to TRBD1 covers 8 bases. Germline V lookup: CDR1 MNHEY, CDR2 SMNVEV (reference sequence). CDR3 size: 15 residues. Germline trimming cut 10 bases from V and 4 bases from J; bases unmatched to any gene: 13.

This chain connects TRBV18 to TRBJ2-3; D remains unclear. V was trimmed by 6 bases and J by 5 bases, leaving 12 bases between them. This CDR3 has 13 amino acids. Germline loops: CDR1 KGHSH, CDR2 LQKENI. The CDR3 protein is CASSENPGDTQYF. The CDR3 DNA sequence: TGTGCCAGCTCGGAGAATCCCGGAGATACGCAGTATTTT.

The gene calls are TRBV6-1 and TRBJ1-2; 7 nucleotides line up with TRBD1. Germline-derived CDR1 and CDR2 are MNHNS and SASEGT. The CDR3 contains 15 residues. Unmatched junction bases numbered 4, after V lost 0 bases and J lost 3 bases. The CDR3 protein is CASSEARTGYYGYTF. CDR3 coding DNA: TGTGCCAGCAGTGAAGCGAGGACAGGATACTATGGCTACACCTTC.

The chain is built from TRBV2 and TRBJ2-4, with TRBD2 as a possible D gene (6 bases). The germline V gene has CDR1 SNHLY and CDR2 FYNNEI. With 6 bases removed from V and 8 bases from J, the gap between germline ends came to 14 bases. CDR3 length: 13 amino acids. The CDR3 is CASRLIAEDIQYF. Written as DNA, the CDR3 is TGTGCCAGCAGGCTAATAGCGGAGGACATTCAGTACTTC. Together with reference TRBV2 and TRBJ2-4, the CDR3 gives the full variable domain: EPEVTQTPSHQVTQMGQEVILRCVPISNHLYFYWYRQILGQKVEFLVSFYNNEISEKSEIFDDQFSVERPDGSNFTLKIRSTKLEDSAMYFCASRLIAEDIQYFGAGTRLSVL.

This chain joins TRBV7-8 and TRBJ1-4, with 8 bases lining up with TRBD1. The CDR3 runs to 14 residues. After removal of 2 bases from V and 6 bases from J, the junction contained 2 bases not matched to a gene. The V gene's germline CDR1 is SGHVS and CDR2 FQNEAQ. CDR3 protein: CASSLSGGDEKLFF. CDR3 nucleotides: TGTGCCAGCAGCTTATCAGGGGGCGATGAAAAACTGTTTTTT.

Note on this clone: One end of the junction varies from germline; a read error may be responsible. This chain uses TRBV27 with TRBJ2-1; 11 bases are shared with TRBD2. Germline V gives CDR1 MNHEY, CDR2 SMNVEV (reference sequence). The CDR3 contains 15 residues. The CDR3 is CASRLKASGRNEQFF. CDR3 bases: TGTGCCAGCCGTTTGAAGGCTAGCGGGAGGAATGAGCAGTTCTTC.

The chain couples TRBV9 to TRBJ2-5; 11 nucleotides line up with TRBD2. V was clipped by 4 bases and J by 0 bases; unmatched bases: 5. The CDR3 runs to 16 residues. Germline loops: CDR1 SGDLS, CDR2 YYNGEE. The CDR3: CASSRTSGGYQETQYF. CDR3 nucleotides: TGTGCCAGCAGCCGAACTAGCGGGGGCTACCAAGAGACCCAGTACTTC.

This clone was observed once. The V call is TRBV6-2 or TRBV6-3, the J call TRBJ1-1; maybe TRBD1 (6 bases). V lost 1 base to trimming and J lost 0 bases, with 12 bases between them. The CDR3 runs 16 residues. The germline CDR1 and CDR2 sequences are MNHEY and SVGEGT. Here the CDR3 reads CASSYLGQSVNTEAFF. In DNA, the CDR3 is TGTGCCAGCAGTTACTTAGGACAGTCCGTGAACACTGAAGCTTTCTTT.

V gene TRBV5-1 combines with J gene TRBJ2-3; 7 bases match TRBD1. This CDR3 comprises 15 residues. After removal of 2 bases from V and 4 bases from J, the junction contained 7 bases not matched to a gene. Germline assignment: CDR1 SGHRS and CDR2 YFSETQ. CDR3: CASSFETGHPDTQYF. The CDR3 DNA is TGCGCCAGCAGCTTTGAGACAGGGCATCCAGATACGCAGTATTTT.

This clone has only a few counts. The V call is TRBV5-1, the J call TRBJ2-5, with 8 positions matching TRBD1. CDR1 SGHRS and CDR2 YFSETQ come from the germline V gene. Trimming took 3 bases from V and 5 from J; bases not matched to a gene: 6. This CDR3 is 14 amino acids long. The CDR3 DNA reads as TGCGCCAGCAGCTCGACAGGGGCCGGGGAGACCCAGTACTTC. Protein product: CASSSTGAGETQYF.

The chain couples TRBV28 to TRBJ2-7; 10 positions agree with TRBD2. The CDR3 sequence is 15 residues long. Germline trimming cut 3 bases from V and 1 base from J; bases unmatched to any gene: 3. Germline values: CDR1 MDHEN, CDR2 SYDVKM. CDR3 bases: TGTGCCAGCAGTTTGTTGACTAGCGGGTCCTACGAGCAGTACTTC. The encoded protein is CASSLLTSGSYEQYF.

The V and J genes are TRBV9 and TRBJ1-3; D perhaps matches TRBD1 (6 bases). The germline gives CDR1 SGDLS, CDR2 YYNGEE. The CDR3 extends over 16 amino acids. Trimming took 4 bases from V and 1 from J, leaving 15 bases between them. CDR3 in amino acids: CASSSHIGGSGNTIYF. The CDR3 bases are TGTGCCAGCAGCTCACACATAGGGGGTTCTGGAAACACCATATATTTT.